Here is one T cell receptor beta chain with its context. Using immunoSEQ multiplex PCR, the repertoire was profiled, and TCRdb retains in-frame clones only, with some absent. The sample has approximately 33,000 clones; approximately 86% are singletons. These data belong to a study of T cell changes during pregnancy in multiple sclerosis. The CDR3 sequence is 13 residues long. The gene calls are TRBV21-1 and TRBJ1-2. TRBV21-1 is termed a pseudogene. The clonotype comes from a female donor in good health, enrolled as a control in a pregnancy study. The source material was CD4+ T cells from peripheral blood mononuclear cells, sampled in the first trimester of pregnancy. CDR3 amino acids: CASSALCGNGYTF. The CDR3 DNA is TGTGCCAGCAGCGCCCTTTGCGGGAATGGCTACACCTTC.